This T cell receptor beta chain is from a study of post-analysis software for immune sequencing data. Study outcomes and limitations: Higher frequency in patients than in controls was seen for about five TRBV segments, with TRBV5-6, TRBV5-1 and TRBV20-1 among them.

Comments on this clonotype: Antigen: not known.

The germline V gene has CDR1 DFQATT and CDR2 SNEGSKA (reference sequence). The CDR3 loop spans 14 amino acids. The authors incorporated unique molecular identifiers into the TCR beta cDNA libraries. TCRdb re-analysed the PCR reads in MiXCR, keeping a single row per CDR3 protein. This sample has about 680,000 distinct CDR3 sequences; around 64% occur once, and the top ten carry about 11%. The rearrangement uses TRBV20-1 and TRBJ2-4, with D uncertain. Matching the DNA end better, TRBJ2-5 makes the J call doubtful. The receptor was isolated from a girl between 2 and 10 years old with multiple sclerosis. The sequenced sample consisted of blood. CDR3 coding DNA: TGCAGTGCTGTTGAAAATTCGCCTAAAGAGACCCAGTACTTC. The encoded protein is CSAVENSPKETQYF.